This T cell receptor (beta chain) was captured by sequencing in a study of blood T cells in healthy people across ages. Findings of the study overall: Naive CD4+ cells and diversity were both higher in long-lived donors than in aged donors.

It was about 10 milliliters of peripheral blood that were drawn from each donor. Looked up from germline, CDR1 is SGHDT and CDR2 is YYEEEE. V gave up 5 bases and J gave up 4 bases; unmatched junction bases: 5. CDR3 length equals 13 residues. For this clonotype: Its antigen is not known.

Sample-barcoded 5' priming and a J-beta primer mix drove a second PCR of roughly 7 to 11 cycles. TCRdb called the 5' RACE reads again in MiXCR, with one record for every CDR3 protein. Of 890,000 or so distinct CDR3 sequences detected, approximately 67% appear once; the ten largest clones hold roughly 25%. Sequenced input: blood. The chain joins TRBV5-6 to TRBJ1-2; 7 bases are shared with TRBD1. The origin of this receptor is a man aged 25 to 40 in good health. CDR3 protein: CASRGTVIYGYTF. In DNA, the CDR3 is TGTGCCAGCAGAGGGACAGTGATCTATGGCTACACCTTC.